What follows are 15 T cell receptor beta chains derived from one specimen sequenced in a study of T cells of healthy individuals listed by TCRdb under 2018. The receptor library was made with 5' RACE. Sequenced using an Illumina MiSeq. TCRdb cleaned the public reads at Q25 with fastp, built clones with MiXCR and kept in-frame beta chains. For every CDR3 protein sequence, its rows merge into one entry that carries the most common genes and DNA. Counted in this sample were around 53,000 distinct CDR3 sequences; roughly 14% of them appeared once. Of the sample, 15% to 20% is held by the ten largest clones. These receptors all come from a human donor in good health.

The sample holds a few counts of this clonotype. V is TRBV6-2 or TRBV6-3 and J is TRBJ1-1, with D unclear. V was cut by 3 bases and J by 1 base, with 9 bases left in between. Per the germline V gene, CDR1 is MNHEY and CDR2 is SVGEGT. The CDR3 covers 14 residues. The CDR3 DNA is TGTGCCAGCAGTTATGCCGTCGAGAACACTGAAGCTTTCTTT. Its translation is CASSYAVENTEAFF.

This clonotype was seen many times. This chain links TRBV5-8 with TRBJ2-5; 10 bases fit TRBD2. Germline CDR1 reads SGHTS; CDR2 reads YDEGEE. Trimming at V came to 4 bases and at J to 2 bases, leaving 2 bases not matched to a gene. The CDR3 is 14 residues long. Here the CDR3 reads CASSPSGSQETQYF. The DNA of the CDR3 is TGTGCCAGCAGCCCTAGCGGGAGTCAAGAGACCCAGTACTTC.

This clonotype was found many times. This chain connects TRBV5-1 to TRBJ2-7, with 7 bases lining up with TRBD1. Germline CDR1 SGHRS, CDR2 YFSETQ. The CDR3 is 14 amino acids. With 0 bases clipped from V and 2 bases from J, the junction kept 2 bases outside the gene matches. This chain's CDR3 is CASSLGQGAYEQYF. The CDR3 region has the DNA TGCGCCAGCAGCTTGGGGCAGGGGGCCTACGAGCAGTACTTC.

This clonotype was counted ten times or more. V usage is TRBV10-3 and J usage is TRBJ2-7; tentatively, D is TRBD2 (5 bases). The CDR3 covers 13 residues. Germline CDR1 is ENHRY and CDR2 is SYGVKD. V lost 5 bases to trimming and J lost 1 base, with 9 bases between them. CDR3 amino acids: CAISPRESYEQYF. DNA for the CDR3: TGTGCCATCAGTCCCCGGGAATCCTACGAGCAGTACTTC.

V and J are TRBV6-5 and TRBJ1-6; tentatively, D is TRBD1 (5 bases). The V end lost 4 bases, the J end lost 10 bases, and 17 bases lay between the germline ends. The CDR3 runs to 15 residues. Germline V CDR1 and CDR2: MNHEY, SVGAGI. The CDR3 loop reads CASSSDLGGRSPLHF. CDR3 bases: TGTGCCAGCAGTTCGGATTTGGGGGGGAGATCACCCCTCCACTTT.

The rearrangement uses TRBV2 and TRBJ1-4; D ambiguous. Deletions cut 2 bases from V and 4 bases from J, with 11 bases between. This CDR3 spans 15 amino acids. Germline CDR1 and CDR2: SNHLY and FYNNEI. The CDR3 here is CASSEIRTGNEKLFF. CDR3 DNA: TGTGCCAGCAGTGAAATAAGAACGGGTAATGAAAAACTGTTTTTT.

The chain couples TRBV7-2 to TRBJ1-1; TRBD1 matches 8 bases. Germline CDR1 SGHTA, CDR2 FQGNSA. The CDR3 is 15 amino acids. Trimming cost V 5 bases and J 0 bases; bases outside gene matches: 5. The CDR3 protein is CASSLRGPLNTEAFF. The CDR3 region has the DNA TGTGCCAGCAGCCTCAGGGGGCCGCTGAACACTGAAGCTTTCTTT.

The V and J genes are TRBV29-1 and TRBJ2-7; D gene unclear. This CDR3 comprises 12 residues. Trimming removed 0 bases at V and 4 bases at J, with 7 bases between. Germline V gene data show CDR1 as SQVTM and CDR2 as ANQGSEA. CDR3 sequence: CSVEDPLYEQYF. In DNA, the CDR3 is TGCAGCGTTGAAGATCCCCTATACGAGCAGTACTTC.

This clonotype was found many times. The chain joins TRBV15 to TRBJ2-7; D might be TRBD1 (6 bases). The CDR3 loop spans 13 amino acids. Trimming took off 5 bases at V and 4 bases at J, with 12 bases between the two ends. CDR1 and CDR2 from the germline V gene are LNHNV and YYDKDF (reference sequence). CDR3 in amino acids: CATSLEDSYEQYF. For the CDR3, the DNA is TGTGCCACCAGCCTCGAGGACAGTTACGAGCAGTACTTC.

This clonotype occurred a few times. The genes are TRBV29-1 and TRBJ2-5; 7 bases are shared with TRBD1. Germline V gives CDR1 SQVTM, CDR2 ANQGSEA. The V segment lost 7 bases and the J segment 1 base; nucleotides outside the gene matches: 3. The CDR3 runs 12 residues. As DNA, the CDR3 is TGCAGCGCCAGGGACAGCCAAGAGACCCAGTACTTC. It translates to CSARDSQETQYF.

This clonotype has a count of ten or more. The chain links TRBV7-9 to TRBJ2-5; 7 bases map to TRBD1. The CDR3 totals 16 residues. The junction had 14 bases not matched to a gene; V was cut back by 5 bases and J by 5 bases. CDR1 is SEHNR and CDR2 is FQNEAQ in the germline V gene (reference sequence). The CDR3 reads CASSHTGQTPPETQYF. The CDR3 nucleotides are TGTGCCAGCAGCCATACGGGACAGACACCTCCGGAGACCCAGTACTTC.

This chain links TRBV28 with TRBJ2-4; TRBD1 agrees at 9 bases. The CDR3 spans 14 residues. The V and J ends lost 3 bases and 7 bases, in that order; junction bases with no gene match: 4. The V gene's germline CDR1 is MDHEN and CDR2 SYDVKM. The DNA for the CDR3 is TGTGCCAGCAGTTTCGGACAGGGGCGGAACATTCAGTACTTC. Amino acids: CASSFGQGRNIQYF.

Many counts were recorded for this clonotype. This chain uses TRBV29-1 with TRBJ1-2, with a possible D match to TRBD1 (5 bases). Germline lookup yields CDR1 SQVTM and CDR2 ANQGSEA. Trimming removed 7 bases from V and 2 bases from J, with 14 bases in between. The CDR3 loop spans 13 amino acids. The CDR3 DNA reads as TGCAGCGCTGCCGGGGCAGTAAACTATGGCTACACCTTC. Its translation: CSAAGAVNYGYTF.

This clonotype was found many times. The gene calls are TRBV7-2 and TRBJ1-2, with TRBD1 matching over 7 bases. The J segment lost 5 bases and the V segment lost 1 base, leaving 4 bases of the junction unmatched. The length of the CDR3 is 14 residues. CDR1 is SGHTA, CDR2 FQGNSA, per germline. The CDR3 DNA reads TGTGCCAGCAGCTTAGAGGGGGCGCGGTATGGCTACACCTTC. Protein product: CASSLEGARYGYTF.

This clonotype was observed a handful of times. V usage is TRBV7-2 and J usage is TRBJ1-6, with D hard to call. The CDR3 has 15 residues. CDR1 and CDR2 from the germline V gene are SGHTA and FQGNSA. The ends were cut back, 0 bases at V and 5 bases at J, with 8 bases in the middle. CDR3 in DNA: TGTGCCAGCAGCTTAGCGTCGGCGGATAATTCACCCCTCCACTTT. This sequence encodes CASSLASADNSPLHF. Filled out from reference TRBV7-2 and TRBJ1-6, the complete variable domain reads GAGVSQSPSNKVTEKGKDVELRCDPISGHTALYWYRQSLGQGLEFLIYFQGNSAPDKSGLPSDRFSAERTGGSVSTLTIQRTQQEDSAVYLCASSLASADNSPLHFGNGTRLTVT.